This is a list of T cell receptor beta chains from one sample in a study of CD8 T cells in Susac syndrome. TCRdb itself ran the immunoSEQ multiplex PCR reads through MiXCR, one entry per CDR3 protein. This sample has roughly 200,000 distinct CDR3 sequences; 95% occur once, and the top ten carry about 0.093%. The sample was CD4+ T cells from PBMCs. Receptor source: a human donor with multiple sclerosis. Each CDR3 is given with its conserved first and last residue. Each record gives: V gene, J gene, D gene, CDR3 protein. The D gene is left open where the match is weak.

v_call: TRBV20-1
j_call: TRBJ1-5
d_call: .
cdr3_aa: CSARDISNQPQHF

v_call: TRBV15
j_call: TRBJ2-7
d_call: TRBD1
cdr3_aa: CATSRPQGASEQYF

v_call: TRBV27
j_call: TRBJ1-1
d_call: TRBD1
cdr3_aa: CASSSLGDRVWTEAFF

v_call: TRBV18
j_call: TRBJ2-5
d_call: TRBD1
cdr3_aa: CASSPLGTGYQETQYF

v_call: TRBV10-3
j_call: TRBJ2-5
d_call: .
cdr3_aa: CAISVGSQETQYF

v_call: TRBV29-1
j_call: TRBJ1-1
d_call: .
cdr3_aa: CSVEGRVEAFF

v_call: TRBV30
j_call: TRBJ1-2
d_call: .
cdr3_aa: CAWSKKGAANYGYTF

v_call: TRBV12-3/TRBV12-4
j_call: TRBJ2-7
d_call: .
cdr3_aa: CASSQSRDTEQYF

v_call: TRBV12-3/TRBV12-4
j_call: TRBJ1-2
d_call: TRBD1
cdr3_aa: CASSFGGTDYGYTF

v_call: TRBV28
j_call: TRBJ1-1
d_call: .
cdr3_aa: CASSFTTNTEAFF

v_call: TRBV4-3
j_call: TRBJ2-5
d_call: .
cdr3_aa: CASSQDWFVETQYF

v_call: TRBV6-5
j_call: TRBJ2-1
d_call: TRBD2
cdr3_aa: CASSYLNSVSGVNEQFF

v_call: TRBV19
j_call: TRBJ2-7
d_call: .
cdr3_aa: CASSIGGDHYEQYF

v_call: TRBV20-1
j_call: TRBJ2-1
d_call: TRBD1
cdr3_aa: CSAVQGYNEQFF

v_call: TRBV20-1
j_call: TRBJ1-1
d_call: .
cdr3_aa: CSARVNGDGESEAFF

v_call: TRBV11-2
j_call: TRBJ2-7
d_call: TRBD2
cdr3_aa: CASSLVTSGPYEQYF

v_call: TRBV9
j_call: TRBJ2-7
d_call: TRBD1
cdr3_aa: CASSVEGGREQYF

v_call: TRBV9
j_call: TRBJ2-7
d_call: TRBD1
cdr3_aa: CASSPRPGTGFAAYEQYF

v_call: TRBV30
j_call: TRBJ2-2
d_call: TRBD1
cdr3_aa: CAWSVAGGHTGELFF

v_call: TRBV7-9
j_call: TRBJ2-1
d_call: TRBD2
cdr3_aa: CASSLDRLAGVPNEQFF

v_call: TRBV19
j_call: TRBJ2-1
d_call: .
cdr3_aa: CASSMSGPPTYNEQFF

v_call: TRBV3-1
j_call: TRBJ1-1
d_call: .
cdr3_aa: CASSQGGKTEAFF

v_call: TRBV6-2/TRBV6-3
j_call: TRBJ2-5
d_call: .
cdr3_aa: CASSTRDFRDF

v_call: TRBV5-4
j_call: TRBJ2-7
d_call: TRBD2
cdr3_aa: CASSTRAGATSYEQYF